The T cell receptor (beta chain) described here comes from a study of technical replicates of blood from a handful of donors. This CDR3 is 15 amino acids long. Looked up from germline, CDR1 is SEHNR and CDR2 is FQNEAQ (reference sequence). V dropped 5 bases and J dropped 2; count of bases not matched to a gene: 7. The table came from immunoSEQ multiplex PCR; TCRdb's copy has only in-frame clones and leaves some out. The profile shows about 79,000 clones, 80% to 95% of them singletons. Material for sequencing was T cells isolated from PBMCs. J is TRBJ2-3 and V is TRBV7-9, with 7 bases that match TRBD1. The clonotype comes from a human donor in good health. Some clones in this sample may be carry-over from other donors' samples. The CDR3 sequence: CASSTRGTATDTQYF. The CDR3 region has the DNA TGTGCCAGCAGCACCAGAGGGACAGCCACAGATACGCAGTATTTT.